These 20 T cell receptor beta chains share one sample of origin, sequenced in a study of shared clonotypes between healthy human individuals. Data came from immunoSEQ multiplex PCR; TCRdb stores just in-frame clones and leaves some out. The top ten hold roughly 1.2% of the sample, which has some 1.5 million clones, more than 95% seen once. Sequences were obtained from naive CD4+ T cells sorted from blood. The subset: CD45RA+ positively selected. The receptors come from a man between 25 and 39 years old in good health.

This clone was detected only a few times. The chain combines TRBV15 with TRBJ2-1; D gene unclear. The CDR3 covers 14 residues. V lost 1 base to trimming and J lost 0 bases, with 4 bases between them. Germline loops: CDR1 LNHNV, CDR2 YYDKDF (reference sequence). In DNA form, the CDR3 reads TGTGCCACCAGCAGAGGGAGCTCCTACAATGAGCAGTTCTTC. Protein: CATSRGSSYNEQFF.

The chain employs TRBV5-8 and TRBJ2-7; no definite D call. CDR1 and CDR2 from the germline V gene are SGHTS and YDEGEE. Trimming left V 3 bases short and J 1 base short, with 2 bases between. The CDR3 has 11 amino acids. For the CDR3, the DNA is TGTGCCAGCAGCTCATCCTACGAGCAGTACTTC. Encoded protein: CASSSSYEQYF.

The V call is TRBV5-1, the J call TRBJ2-5; the match to TRBD1 covers 9 bases. Germline values: CDR1 SGHRS, CDR2 YFSETQ. V lost 4 bases, J lost 4 bases, and 14 bases stayed unmatched. The CDR3 is 17 amino acids. CDR3 coding DNA: TGCGCCAGCAGCCCGGGACAGGGAAGGCCTGAGGGAGAGACCCAGTACTTC. This sequence encodes CASSPGQGRPEGETQYF. Full variable domain (outside the CDR3, taken from reference TRBV5-1 and TRBJ2-5): KAGVTQTPRYLIKTRGQQVTLSCSPISGHRSVSWYQQTPGQGLQFLFEYFSETQRNKGNFPGRFSGRQFSNSRSEMNVSTLELGDSALYLCASSPGQGRPEGETQYFGPGTRLLVL.

The V call is TRBV18, the J call TRBJ2-4, with TRBD1 matching 7 bases. This CDR3 has 16 residues. Germline V CDR1 and CDR2: KGHSH, LQKENI. J was trimmed by 4 bases and V by 3 bases; bases with no gene match: 9. DNA for the CDR3: TGTGCCAGCTCACCCCTTTTGACAGGGATTAAAAACATTCAGTACTTC. Translation: CASSPLLTGIKNIQYF.

The genes are TRBV10-2 and TRBJ2-5; D gene uncertain. The ends were cut back, 7 bases at V and 7 bases at J, with 16 bases in the middle. The CDR3 length is 13 residues. The germline gives CDR1 WSHSY, CDR2 SAAADI. CDR3 DNA: TGCGCCAGCACCGGAAGCCCCCTTGGGACCCAGTACTTC. Its translation is CASTGSPLGTQYF.

This clone has only one observation. The V call is TRBV5-1, the J call TRBJ1-4; 7 bases agree with TRBD1. The V gene's germline CDR1 is SGHRS and CDR2 YFSETQ. The CDR3 runs 15 residues. V lost 1 base to trimming and J lost 7 bases; unmatched junction nucleotides: 7. Written as DNA, the CDR3 is TGCGCCAGCAGCTTGACAGGGGCCGAGAGTGAAAAACTGTTTTTT. Translated: CASSLTGAESEKLFF.

This chain uses TRBV7-9 with TRBJ1-3; no definite D call. V was pared by 5 bases and J by 0 bases, with 11 bases between. The CDR3 extends over 15 amino acids. The germline V gene has CDR1 SEHNR and CDR2 FQNEAQ (reference sequence). CDR3 region: CASSPRHLSGNTIYF. Written as DNA, the CDR3 is TGTGCCAGCAGCCCTAGACATCTCTCTGGAAACACCATATATTTT.

V usage is TRBV9 and J usage is TRBJ1-1; unclear D gene. CDR1 SGDLS and CDR2 YYNGEE come from the germline V gene. V dropped 2 bases and J dropped 0 bases, with 5 bases sitting between them. The CDR3 is 13 residues long. CDR3 amino acids: CASSVTVNTEAFF. CDR3 nucleotides: TGTGCCAGCAGCGTTACGGTGAACACTGAAGCTTTCTTT.

This clone was seen once. The chain recombines TRBV10-3 with TRBJ2-3; TRBD1 might be the D (6 bases). Germline V CDR1 and CDR2: ENHRY, SYGVKD. The V and J ends lost 9 bases and 0 bases respectively, with 13 bases between them. The CDR3 totals 14 residues. The CDR3 here is CAMGPGHSTDTQYF. Written as DNA, the CDR3 is TGTGCCATGGGACCGGGACACAGCACAGATACGCAGTATTTT.

CDR3 loop: CASSLAGTDTGELFF. The CDR3 nucleotides read TGTGCCAGCAGTTTAGCCGGGACAGACACCGGGGAGCTGTTTTTT. V gene TRBV27 combines with J gene TRBJ2-2, with 7 bases matching TRBD1. This CDR3 is 15 amino acids long. Germline V lookup: CDR1 MNHEY, CDR2 SMNVEV (reference sequence). The V gene end was trimmed by 2 bases and the J gene end by 3 bases; junction bases not matched to a gene: 3.

This clone was seen a single time. The chain is built from TRBV5-4 and TRBJ2-1; 10 nucleotides agree with TRBD2. With 4 bases clipped from V and 7 bases from J, the junction kept 8 bases outside the gene matches. The CDR3 consists of 15 residues. The germline V gene encodes CDR1 SGHNT and CDR2 YYREEE (reference sequence). The CDR3 loop reads CASSLAGAGGNEQFF. Here the CDR3 DNA reads TGTGCCAGCAGCCTAGCGGGGGCTGGAGGAAATGAGCAGTTCTTC.

This rearrangement joins TRBV5-1 to TRBJ1-1; a weak D match, TRBD1 (5 bases). The CDR3 extends over 14 amino acids. V lost 3 bases and J 4 bases, leaving 13 bases between the germline ends. The germline CDR1 and CDR2 sequences are SGHRS and YFSETQ. The chain's CDR3 is CASSSTASTTEAFF. In DNA form, the CDR3 reads TGCGCCAGCAGCTCGACAGCTTCTACCACTGAAGCTTTCTTT.

The chain carries TRBV5-1 and TRBJ1-4, with D tentatively TRBD1 (5 bases). Trimming shortened V by 9 bases and J by 8 bases, and 17 bases separated the two germline ends. There are 13 residues in the CDR3. The germline CDR1 and CDR2 sequences are SGHRS and YFSETQ. In DNA form, the CDR3 reads TGCGCCACCAGGACACACCAGGGAGAAAAACTGTTTTTT. Translation gives CATRTHQGEKLFF.

The V and J genes are TRBV19 and TRBJ2-7; weak D call: TRBD2 (6 bases). V was cut by 8 bases and J by 0 bases, with 11 bases left in between. This CDR3 region has 13 residues. Germline CDR1 is LNHDA and CDR2 is SQIVND (reference sequence). The CDR3 sequence: CASSTRVSYEQYF. CDR3 in DNA: TGTGCCAGTTCGACTAGGGTCTCCTACGAGCAGTACTTC.

As concerns this clone: Different DNA sequences within this sample yield the same CDR3. The chain joins TRBV5-1 to TRBJ1-1; tentatively, D is TRBD1 (5 bases). V lost 0 bases and J lost 4, with 7 bases in between. The length of the CDR3 is 13 residues. Germline CDR1 reads SGHRS; CDR2 reads YFSETQ. CDR3 sequence: CASSLDGGTEAFF. CDR3 in DNA: TGCGCCAGCAGCTTGGACGGGGGCACTGAAGCTTTCTTT.

The J gene is TRBJ2-3, the V gene TRBV11-2; D gene unclear. This CDR3 has 15 amino acids. V was trimmed by 5 bases and J by 1 base, leaving 13 bases between them. The V gene's germline CDR1 is SGHAT and CDR2 FQNNGV. CDR3: CASSTETVGTDTQYF. CDR3 DNA sequence: TGTGCCAGCAGCACAGAAACTGTTGGCACAGATACGCAGTATTTT. The full variable domain, rest sourced from reference TRBV11-2 and TRBJ2-3, is EAGVAQSPRYKIIEKRQSVAFWCNPISGHATLYWYQQILGQGPKLLIQFQNNGVVDDSQLPKDRFSAERLKGVDSTLKIQPAKLEDSAVYLCASSTETVGTDTQYFGPGTRLTVL.

The chain has TRBV2 and TRBJ2-3; TRBD1 is a possible D gene (6 bases). CDR3 size: 14 residues. CDR1 SNHLY and CDR2 FYNNEI come from the germline V gene. V was trimmed by 6 bases and J by 2 bases, leaving 12 bases between them. The CDR3: CASRETGPTDTQYF. In DNA form, the CDR3 reads TGTGCCAGCAGAGAGACAGGACCCACAGATACGCAGTATTTT.

The chain links TRBV7-6 to TRBJ2-7; the match to TRBD2 covers 7 bases. Trimming took 5 bases from V and 6 from J; bases not matched to a gene: 16. Germline V gene lookup returns CDR1 SGHVS and CDR2 FNYEAQ. The CDR3 totals 16 residues. The DNA of the CDR3 is TGTGCCAGCAGCCCGGTAGGCGCGCGGGAGCGGGGCGAGCAGTACTTC. It translates to CASSPVGARERGEQYF.

The V call is TRBV6-1, the J call TRBJ1-1; TRBD1 agrees at 8 bases. J was trimmed by 4 bases and V by 6 bases; bases with no gene match: 4. CDR3 size: 13 residues. Germline V lookup: CDR1 MNHNS, CDR2 SASEGT. CDR3 sequence reads: CASRRDRGTEAFF. CDR3 sequence (DNA): TGTGCCAGCAGGCGCGACAGGGGCACTGAAGCTTTCTTT.

The CDR3 DNA reads as TGTGCCAGCCACACAGGGGGAGGCGTTGAAAAACTGTTTTTT. As protein: CASHTGGGVEKLFF. V usage is TRBV28 and J usage is TRBJ1-4; 8 bases fit TRBD1. The CDR3 runs to 14 residues. The V segment lost 8 bases and the J segment 7 bases; nucleotides outside the gene matches: 9. CDR1 is MDHEN and CDR2 is SYDVKM in the germline V gene.